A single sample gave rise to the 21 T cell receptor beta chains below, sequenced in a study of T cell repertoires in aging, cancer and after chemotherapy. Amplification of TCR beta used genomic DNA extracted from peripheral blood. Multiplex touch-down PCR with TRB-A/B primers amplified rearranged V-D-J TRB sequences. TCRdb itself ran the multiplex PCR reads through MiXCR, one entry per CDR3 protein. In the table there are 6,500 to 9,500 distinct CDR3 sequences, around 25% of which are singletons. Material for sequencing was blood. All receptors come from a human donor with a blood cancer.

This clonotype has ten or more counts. CDR3 in DNA: TGTGCCTGGAGTGGACTCGCGGGGAACACTGAAGCTTTCTTT. Protein product: CAWSGLAGNTEAFF. The rearrangement joins TRBV30 to TRBJ1-1; D gene unclear. Germline lookup yields CDR1 GTSNPN and CDR2 SVGIG (reference sequence). Trimming took 1 base from V and 1 from J, leaving 10 bases between them. This CDR3 region has 14 residues.

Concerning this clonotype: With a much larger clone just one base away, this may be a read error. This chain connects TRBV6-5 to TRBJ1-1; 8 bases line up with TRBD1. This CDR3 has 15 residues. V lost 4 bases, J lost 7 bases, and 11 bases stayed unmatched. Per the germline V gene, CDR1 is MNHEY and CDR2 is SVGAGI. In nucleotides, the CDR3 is TGTGCCAGCAGTTCCCAGAGGACAGGGAGAATTGAAGCTTTCTTT. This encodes CASSSQRTGRIEAFF.

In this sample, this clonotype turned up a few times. CDR3 coding DNA: TGTGCCAGCAGCCAAGGCTCCCGGGACAGTCATGGCTACACCTTC. It specifies CASSQGSRDSHGYTF. The chain joins TRBV4-2 to TRBJ1-2; 7 nucleotides match TRBD1. The J segment lost 6 bases and the V segment lost 1 base, leaving 8 bases of the junction unmatched. From germline, CDR1 is LGHNA and CDR2 YNFKEQ. The CDR3 covers 15 residues.

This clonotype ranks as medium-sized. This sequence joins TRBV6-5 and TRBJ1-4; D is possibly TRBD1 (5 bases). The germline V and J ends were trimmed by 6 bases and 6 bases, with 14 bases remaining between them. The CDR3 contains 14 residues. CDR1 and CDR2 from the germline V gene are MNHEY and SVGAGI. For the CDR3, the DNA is TGTGCCAGCAGGTCCGGGACTGCGCATGAAAAACTGTTTTTT. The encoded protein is CASRSGTAHEKLFF.

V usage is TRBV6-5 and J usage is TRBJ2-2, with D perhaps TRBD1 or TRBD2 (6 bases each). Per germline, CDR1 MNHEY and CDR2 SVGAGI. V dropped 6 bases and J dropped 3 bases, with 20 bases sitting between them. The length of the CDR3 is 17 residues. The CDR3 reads CASSLGSGAGYTGELFF. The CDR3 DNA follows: TGTGCCAGCAGCTTAGGGTCGGGGGCCGGGTACACCGGGGAGCTGTTTTTT.

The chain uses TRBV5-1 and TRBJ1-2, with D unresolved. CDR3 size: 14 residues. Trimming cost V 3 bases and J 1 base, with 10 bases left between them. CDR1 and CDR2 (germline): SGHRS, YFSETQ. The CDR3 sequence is CASSSDGINYGYTF. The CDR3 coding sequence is TGCGCCAGCAGCTCGGACGGGATTAACTATGGCTACACCTTC.

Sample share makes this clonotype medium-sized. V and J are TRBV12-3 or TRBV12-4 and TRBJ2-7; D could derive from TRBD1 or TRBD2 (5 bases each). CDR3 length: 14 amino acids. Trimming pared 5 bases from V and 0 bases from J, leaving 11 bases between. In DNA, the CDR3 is TGTGCCAGCAGTGAAAGGGACGCCTCCTACGAGCAGTACTTC. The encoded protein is CASSERDASYEQYF.

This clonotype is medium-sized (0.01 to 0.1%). CDR3 region: CASSTTQRGGGEQFF. The CDR3 DNA is TGTGCCAGCAGTACCACTCAGCGGGGGGGCGGGGAGCAGTTCTTC. V is TRBV6-5 and J is TRBJ2-1; the match to TRBD2 covers 10 bases. The CDR3 has 15 residues. The trim removed 5 bases at V and 10 bases at J, leaving 11 bases unmatched. Germline lookup yields CDR1 MNHEY and CDR2 SVGAGI.

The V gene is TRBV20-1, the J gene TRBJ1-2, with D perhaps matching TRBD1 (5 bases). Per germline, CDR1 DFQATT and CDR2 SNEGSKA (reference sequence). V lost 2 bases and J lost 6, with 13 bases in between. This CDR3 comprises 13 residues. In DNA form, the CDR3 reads TGCAGTGCTAGAATTCGACAGATAGATGGCTACACCTTC. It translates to CSARIRQIDGYTF.

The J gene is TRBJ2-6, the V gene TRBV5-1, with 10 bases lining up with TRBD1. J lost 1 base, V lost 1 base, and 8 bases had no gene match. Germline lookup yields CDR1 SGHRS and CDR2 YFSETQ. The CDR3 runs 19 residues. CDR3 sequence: CASSLRGQGEFSGANVLTF. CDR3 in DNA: TGCGCCAGCAGCTTGCGAGGACAGGGGGAGTTTTCTGGGGCCAACGTCCTGACTTTC.

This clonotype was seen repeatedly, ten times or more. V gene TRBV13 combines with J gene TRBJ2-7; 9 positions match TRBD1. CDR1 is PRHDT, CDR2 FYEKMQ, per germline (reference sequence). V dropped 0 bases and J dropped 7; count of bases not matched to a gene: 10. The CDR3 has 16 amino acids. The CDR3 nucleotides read TGTGCCAGCAGCTTAGGATTCGGGGACAGGGCCCGAGAGCAGTACTTC. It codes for CASSLGFGDRAREQYF.

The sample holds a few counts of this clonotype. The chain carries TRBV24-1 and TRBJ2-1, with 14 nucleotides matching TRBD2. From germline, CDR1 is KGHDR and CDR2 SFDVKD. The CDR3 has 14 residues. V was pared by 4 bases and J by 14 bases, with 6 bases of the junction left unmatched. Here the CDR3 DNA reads TGTGCCACCAGTGACGGACTAGCGGGAGGTTCAGAGTTCTTC. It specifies CATSDGLAGGSEFF.

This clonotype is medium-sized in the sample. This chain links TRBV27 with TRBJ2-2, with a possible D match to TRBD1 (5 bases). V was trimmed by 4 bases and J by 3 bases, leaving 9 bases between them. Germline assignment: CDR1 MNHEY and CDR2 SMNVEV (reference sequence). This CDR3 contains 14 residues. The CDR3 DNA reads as TGTGCCAGCAGTTGGGGCAGGGACACCGGGGAGCTGTTTTTT. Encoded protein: CASSWGRDTGELFF.

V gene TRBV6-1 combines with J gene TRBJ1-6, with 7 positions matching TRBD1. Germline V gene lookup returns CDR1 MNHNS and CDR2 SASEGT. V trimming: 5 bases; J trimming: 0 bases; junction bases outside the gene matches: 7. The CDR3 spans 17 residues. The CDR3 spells CASSYTGQSSYNSPLHF. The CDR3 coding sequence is TGTGCCAGCAGTTACACGGGACAGAGCTCCTATAATTCACCCCTCCACTTT.

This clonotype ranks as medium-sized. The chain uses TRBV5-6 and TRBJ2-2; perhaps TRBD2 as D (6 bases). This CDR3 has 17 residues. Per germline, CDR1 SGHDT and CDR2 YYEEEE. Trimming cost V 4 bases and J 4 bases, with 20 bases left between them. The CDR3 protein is CASSPRGGTVVTGELFF. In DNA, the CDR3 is TGTGCCAGCAGCCCCCGGGGAGGTACCGTGGTCACCGGGGAGCTGTTTTTT. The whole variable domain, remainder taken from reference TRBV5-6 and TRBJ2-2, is DAGVTQSPTHLIKTRGQQVTLRCSPKSGHDTVSWYQQALGQGPQFIFQYYEEEERQRGNFPDRFSGHQFPNYSSELNVNALLLGDSALYLCASSPRGGTVVTGELFFGEGSRLTVL.

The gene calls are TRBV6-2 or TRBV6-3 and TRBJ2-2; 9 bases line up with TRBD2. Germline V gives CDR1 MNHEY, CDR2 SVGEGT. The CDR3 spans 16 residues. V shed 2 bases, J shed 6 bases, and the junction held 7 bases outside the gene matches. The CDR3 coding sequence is TGTGCCAGCAGTTACGGACGGGCGGGGGGGCCCGGGGAGCTGTTTTTT. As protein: CASSYGRAGGPGELFF.

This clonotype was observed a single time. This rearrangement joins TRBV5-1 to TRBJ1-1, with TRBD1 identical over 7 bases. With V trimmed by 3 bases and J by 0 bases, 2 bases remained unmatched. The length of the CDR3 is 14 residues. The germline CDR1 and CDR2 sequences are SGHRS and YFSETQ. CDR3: CASSSGQLNTEAFF. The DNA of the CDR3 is TGCGCCAGCAGCTCGGGACAGCTGAACACTGAAGCTTTCTTT.

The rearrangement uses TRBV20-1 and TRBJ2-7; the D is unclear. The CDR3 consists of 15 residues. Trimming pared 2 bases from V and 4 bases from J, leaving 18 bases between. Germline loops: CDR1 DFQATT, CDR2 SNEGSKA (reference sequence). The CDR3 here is CSARIGRTVPYEQYF. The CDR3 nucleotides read TGCAGTGCTAGAATCGGGCGCACCGTACCTTACGAGCAGTACTTC.

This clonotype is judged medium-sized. CDR3 protein: CASSSGGANYEQYF. The CDR3 region has the DNA TGTGCCAGCAGTTCCGGCGGCGCAAACTACGAGCAGTACTTC. The rearrangement joins TRBV27 to TRBJ2-7; D remains ambiguous. V was trimmed by 4 bases and J by 3 bases, leaving 13 bases between them. Per germline, CDR1 MNHEY and CDR2 SMNVEV (reference sequence). The length of the CDR3 is 14 residues.

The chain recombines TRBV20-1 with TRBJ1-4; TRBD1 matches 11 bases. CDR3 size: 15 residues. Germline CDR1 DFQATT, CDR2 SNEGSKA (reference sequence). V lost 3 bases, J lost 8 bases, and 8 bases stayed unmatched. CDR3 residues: CSARLPGQGGEKLFF. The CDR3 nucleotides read TGCAGTGCTAGGCTACCGGGACAGGGGGGCGAAAAACTGTTTTTT.

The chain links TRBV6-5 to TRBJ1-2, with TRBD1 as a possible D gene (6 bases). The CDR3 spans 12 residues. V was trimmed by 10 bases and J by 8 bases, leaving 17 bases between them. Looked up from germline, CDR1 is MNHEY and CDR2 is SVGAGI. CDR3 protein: CATGAASSGYTF. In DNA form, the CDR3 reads TGTGCCACAGGGGCCGCAAGCTCCGGCTACACCTTC.